Listed below are T cell receptor beta chains from one sample, sequenced in a study. Via MiXCR, TCRdb re-called the 5' RACE reads, giving one row per CDR3 protein. The repertoire consists of tens of thousands of distinct CDR3 sequences, with 20% to 25% occurring once and the leading ten covering 4%. The specimen was Tregs sorted from blood. The origin of the receptors is a female donor with breast cancer. Both conserved end residues are part of each CDR3.

V: TRBV20-1
CDR3: CSASEGGEQYF

V: TRBV4-2
CDR3: CASSQDLTRSEQFF

V: TRBV27
CDR3: CASRLAGAGELFF

V: TRBV6-6
CDR3: CASSRTLQETQYF

V: TRBV28
CDR3: CASSPLLYYGYTF

V: TRBV20-1
CDR3: CSAHQGSNQPQHF

V: TRBV9
CDR3: CASSSQPGSQETQYF

V: TRBV29-1
CDR3: CSVVMGQGREQYF

V: TRBV27
CDR3: CASSLSGAGYEQYF

V: TRBV5-1
CDR3: CASSLGMGGPNYGYTF

V: TRBV7-2
CDR3: CASSLAFKGRRNTGELFF

V: TRBV29-1
CDR3: CSVGTGTDTQYF

V: TRBV5-1
CDR3: CASSPWTLNTEAFF

V: TRBV20-1
CDR3: CSARATGRLNYGYTF

V: TRBV6-5
CDR3: CASSYKTGGEEQYF

V: TRBV20-1
CDR3: CSASWTVGRGYTF

V: TRBV27
CDR3: CASSLMTGPRDEQFF

V: TRBV6-6
CDR3: CASSRQETQYF

V: TRBV7-2
CDR3: CASRYNRDIGGYTF

V: TRBV20-1
CDR3: CSALAGRYNEQFF

V: TRBV4-1
CDR3: CASSQEGGSSTDTQYF

V: TRBV20-1
CDR3: CSATGGAFNEQFF

V: TRBV12-3/TRBV12-4
CDR3: CASSSSGRIGELFF

V: TRBV10-3
CDR3: CATEFPGLAGGGTDTQYF

V: TRBV5-1
CDR3: CASSRTTSGSKGQYF

V: TRBV12-3/TRBV12-4
CDR3: CASSLRSGNSPLHF

V: TRBV6-5
CDR3: CASRSPSTGGGNTIYF

V: TRBV20-1
CDR3: CSAVDYEQYF

V: TRBV27
CDR3: CASSLLANTGELFF

V: TRBV12-3/TRBV12-4
CDR3: CASSSGTTYEQYF

V: TRBV5-4
CDR3: CASRGELSGTPNEQFF

V: TRBV5-1
CDR3: CASSLRQRGLSNTGELFF

V: TRBV5-6
CDR3: CASRDDRGEQYF

V: TRBV12-3/TRBV12-4
CDR3: CASSPRGTFPEAFF

V: TRBV4-1
CDR3: CASSQGLGSDTQYF

V: TRBV12-3/TRBV12-4
CDR3: CASSLEAGAGGGYTF

V: TRBV5-1
CDR3: CASSLTGGDYEQYF

V: TRBV24-1
CDR3: CATSVGNQPQHF

V: TRBV28
CDR3: CASRPDRDQETQYF

V: TRBV29-1
CDR3: CSAGEIYEQYF

V: TRBV4-1
CDR3: CASSQDRVGGDTQYF

V: TRBV20-1
CDR3: CSAHLRMAAYEQYF

V: TRBV28
CDR3: CASSGGTGEQYF

V: TRBV7-8
CDR3: CASSLDSANTGELFF

V: TRBV27
CDR3: CASKKQEWGGEQYF

V: TRBV12-3/TRBV12-4
CDR3: CASSLLAGSGGELFF

V: TRBV27
CDR3: CASSFVWGEPDTQYF

V: TRBV6-6
CDR3: CASSHRGLSQPQHF

V: TRBV5-6
CDR3: CAGETQTTGELFF

V: TRBV6-1
CDR3: CASSETISGESSPLHF

V: TRBV18
CDR3: CASSPSQGSYNEQFF

V: TRBV5-1
CDR3: CASSFSGAKNIQYF

V: TRBV7-3
CDR3: CASSPGQGADTQYF

V: TRBV5-1
CDR3: CASSLGSSGKNYNEQFF